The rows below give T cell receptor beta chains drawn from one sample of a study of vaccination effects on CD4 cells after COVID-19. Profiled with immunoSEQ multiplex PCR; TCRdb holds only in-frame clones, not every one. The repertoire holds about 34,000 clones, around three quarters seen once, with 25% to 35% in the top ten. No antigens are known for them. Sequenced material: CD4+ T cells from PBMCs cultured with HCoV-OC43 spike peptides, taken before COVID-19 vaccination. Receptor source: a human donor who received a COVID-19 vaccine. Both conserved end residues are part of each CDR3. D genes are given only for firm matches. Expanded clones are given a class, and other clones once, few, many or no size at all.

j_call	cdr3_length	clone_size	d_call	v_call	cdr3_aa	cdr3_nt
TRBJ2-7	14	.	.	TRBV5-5	CASSLSQGDYEQYF	TGTGCCAGCAGCTTGAGTCAGGGTGATTACGAGCAGTACTTC
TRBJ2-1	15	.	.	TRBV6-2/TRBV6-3	CASSPRGGSYNEQFF	TGTGCCAGCAGTCCCAGAGGGGGCTCCTACAATGAGCAGTTCTTC
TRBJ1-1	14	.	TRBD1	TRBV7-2	CASSPPDRGRGAFF	TGTGCCAGCAGCCCCCCCGACAGGGGGCGAGGAGCTTTCTTT
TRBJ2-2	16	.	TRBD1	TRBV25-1	CASSPPARGQRGELFF	TGTGCCAGCAGTCCGCCGGCTAGGGGGCAGAGGGGGGAGCTGTTTTTT
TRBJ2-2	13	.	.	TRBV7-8	CFSAEMNTGELFF	TGTTTCTCAGCGGAAATGAACACCGGGGAGCTGTTTTTT
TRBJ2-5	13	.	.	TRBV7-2	CASRLGEKETQYF	TGTGCCAGCAGGCTGGGGGAGAAAGAGACCCAGTACTTC
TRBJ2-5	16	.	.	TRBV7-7	CASSLVGSGKQETQYF	TGTGCTAGCAGCTTAGTAGGATCGGGAAAACAAGAGACCCAGTACTTC
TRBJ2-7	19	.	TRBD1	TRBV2	CASRPIYTDRARSAYEQYF	TGTGCCAGCAGGCCAATTTACACCGACAGGGCTCGGTCAGCTTACGAGCAGTACTTC
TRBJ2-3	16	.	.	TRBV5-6	CASSLGGGESTDTQYF	TGTGCCAGCAGCTTGGGTGGGGGTGAAAGCACAGATACGCAGTATTTT
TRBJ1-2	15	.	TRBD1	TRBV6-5	CASYRTGLASDGYTF	TGTGCCAGCTACAGGACAGGGCTCGCTTCGGATGGCTACACCTTC
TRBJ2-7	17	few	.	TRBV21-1	CASSKAPTRDRGHEQYF	TGTGCCAGCAGCAAAGCGCCGACCCGGGACAGGGGCCACGAGCAGTACTTC
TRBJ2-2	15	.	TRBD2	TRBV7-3	CASGLAGGRGGELFF	TGTGCCAGCGGCCTAGCGGGGGGGCGAGGCGGGGAGCTGTTTTTT
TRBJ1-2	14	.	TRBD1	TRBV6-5	CASSYQDRVSGYTF	TGTGCCAGCAGTTACCAGGACAGGGTATCTGGCTACACCTTC
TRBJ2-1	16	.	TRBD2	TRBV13	CASSPLGLAAYNEQFF	TGTGCCAGCAGCCCCCTTGGACTAGCGGCCTACAATGAGCAGTTCTTC
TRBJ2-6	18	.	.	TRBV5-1	CASSFIPGGNSGANVLTF	TGCGCCAGCAGCTTCATACCCGGGGGTAACTCTGGGGCCAACGTCCTGACTTTC
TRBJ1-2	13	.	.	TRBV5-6	CASSPGTVYGYTF	TGTGCCAGCAGCCCAGGGACGGTATATGGCTACACCTTC
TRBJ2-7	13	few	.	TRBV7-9	CAIGGQGLYEQYF	TGTGCCATTGGGGGCCAGGGGCTGTACGAGCAGTACTTC
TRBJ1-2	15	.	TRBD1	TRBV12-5	CASGPGQGSPYGYTF	TGTGCTAGTGGCCCCGGACAGGGATCACCCTATGGCTACACCTTC
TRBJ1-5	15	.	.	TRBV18	CASSPNGGGNQPQHF	TGTGCCAGCTCCCCTAATGGGGGAGGCAATCAGCCCCAGCATTTT
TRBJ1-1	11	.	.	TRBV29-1	CSVDDWKGAFF	TGCAGCGTTGATGACTGGAAAGGGGCTTTCTTT
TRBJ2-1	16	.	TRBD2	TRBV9	CASSVGGSRSYNEQFF	TGTGCCAGCAGCGTAGGCGGGAGTCGATCCTACAATGAGCAGTTCTTC
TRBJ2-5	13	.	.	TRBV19	CASSKGRLETQYF	TGTGCCAGTAGTAAAGGGCGGTTAGAGACCCAGTACTTC
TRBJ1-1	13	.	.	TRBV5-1	CASSLVVNTEAFF	TGCGCCAGCAGCTTGGTGGTTAACACTGAAGCTTTCTTT
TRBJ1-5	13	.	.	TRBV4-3	CASSQGGGQPQHF	TGCGCCAGCAGCCAAGGGGGCGGCCAGCCCCAGCATTTT
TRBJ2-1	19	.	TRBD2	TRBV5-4	CASSSVELAGGGAYNEQFF	TGTGCCAGCAGCTCGGTTGAACTAGCGGGAGGTGGGGCATACAATGAGCAGTTCTTC
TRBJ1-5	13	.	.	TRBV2	CASSPKAEGAQHF	TGTGCCAGCAGTCCAAAAGCTGAAGGGGCCCAGCATTTT
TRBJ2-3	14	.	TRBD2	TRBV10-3	CAINPSGSADTQYF	TGTGCCATCAATCCTAGCGGGAGTGCAGATACGCAGTATTTT
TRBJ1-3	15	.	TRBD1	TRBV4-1	CASSPGQGTGNTIYF	TGCGCCAGCAGCCCGGGACAGGGAACTGGAAACACCATATATTTT
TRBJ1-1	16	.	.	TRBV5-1	CASSLEKFSLNTEAFF	TGCGCCAGCAGCTTGGAAAAGTTTTCTTTGAACACTGAAGCTTTCTTT
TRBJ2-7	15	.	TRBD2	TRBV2	CASRRLAGGPGEQYF	TGTGCCAGCAGGCGACTAGCGGGAGGGCCGGGGGAGCAGTACTTC
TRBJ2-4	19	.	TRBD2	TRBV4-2	CASSQETGLAGGLLNIQYF	TGTGCCAGCAGCCAAGAGACCGGACTAGCGGGGGGGCTATTAAACATTCAGTACTTC
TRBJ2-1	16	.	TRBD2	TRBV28	CASSPTGTNTYNEQFF	TGTGCCAGCAGCCCGACCGGGACTAATACCTACAATGAGCAGTTCTTC
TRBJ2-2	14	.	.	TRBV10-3	CATGKPRDTGELFF	TGTGCCACAGGGAAGCCTAGAGACACCGGGGAGCTGTTTTTT
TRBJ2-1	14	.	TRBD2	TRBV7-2	CASSLDLAGGEQFF	TGTGCCAGCAGCCTTGACCTAGCGGGAGGTGAGCAGTTCTTC
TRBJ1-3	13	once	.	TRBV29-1	CSGQGPSGNTIYF	TGCAGCGGCCAAGGACCCTCTGGAAACACCATATATTTT
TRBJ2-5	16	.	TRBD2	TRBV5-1	CASSLGAGGLQETQYF	TGCGCCAGCAGCTTAGGAGCGGGGGGCCTCCAAGAGACCCAGTACTTC
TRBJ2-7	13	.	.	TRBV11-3	CASSYRDRYEQYF	TGTGCCAGCAGCTACCGGGATCGCTACGAGCAGTACTTC
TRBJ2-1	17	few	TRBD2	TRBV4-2	CASSQELAGGYGNEQFF	TGTGCCAGCAGCCAAGAACTAGCGGGGGGCTATGGTAATGAGCAGTTCTTC
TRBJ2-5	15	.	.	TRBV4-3	CASSQRFGPQETQYF	TGCGCCAGCAGCCAAAGGTTTGGACCCCAAGAGACCCAGTACTTC
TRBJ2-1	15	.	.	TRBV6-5	CASSRGTNSYNEQFF	TGTGCCAGCAGTCGAGGGACAAATTCCTACAATGAGCAGTTCTTC
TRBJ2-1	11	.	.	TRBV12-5	CASGLGTGKFF	TGTGCTAGTGGTTTGGGAACAGGGAAGTTCTTC
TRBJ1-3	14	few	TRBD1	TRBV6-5	CATRGTGRGNTIYF	TGTGCTACGAGAGGGACAGGGAGGGGAAACACCATATATTTT
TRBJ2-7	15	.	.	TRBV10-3	CATSGGQFPSYEQYF	TGTGCCACATCGGGGGGACAGTTTCCTTCCTACGAGCAGTACTTC
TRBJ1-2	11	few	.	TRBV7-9	CASSLKGGYTF	TGTGCCAGCAGCTTAAAGGGGGGCTACACCTTC
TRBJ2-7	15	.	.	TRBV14	CASSQGADRTYEQYF	TGTGCCAGCAGCCAAGGGGCAGACAGGACCTACGAGCAGTACTTC
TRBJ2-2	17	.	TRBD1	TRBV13	CASSTRKTGGFTGELFF	TGTGCCAGCAGCACCCGAAAGACAGGGGGGTTCACCGGGGAGCTGTTTTTT
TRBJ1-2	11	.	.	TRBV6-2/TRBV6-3	CASSQGGGYTF	TGTGCCAGCAGCCAAGGGGGAGGCTACACCTTC
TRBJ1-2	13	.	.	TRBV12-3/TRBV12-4	CASSLGRGDGYTF	TGTGCCAGCAGTTTAGGACGGGGGGACGGCTACACCTTC
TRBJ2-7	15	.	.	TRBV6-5	CASSYSEGKAYEQYF	TGTGCCAGCAGTTACTCGGAAGGGAAAGCCTACGAGCAGTACTTC
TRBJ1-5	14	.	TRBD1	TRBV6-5	CASRGQEGNQPQHF	TGTGCCAGCAGGGGACAGGAGGGCAATCAGCCCCAGCATTTT
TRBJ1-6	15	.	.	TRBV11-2	CASSFDPSPNSPLHF	TGTGCCAGCAGCTTTGACCCATCCCCTAATTCACCCCTCCACTTT
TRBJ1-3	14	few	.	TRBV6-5	CASSTRSRGNTIYF	TGTGCCAGCAGTACGCGAAGCCGGGGAAACACCATATATTTT
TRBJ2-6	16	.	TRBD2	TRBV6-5	CASSYSGGTGANVLTF	TGTGCCAGCAGTTACTCGGGAGGGACTGGGGCCAACGTCCTGACTTTC
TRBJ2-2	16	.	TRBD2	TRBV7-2	CASSLRTSGNTGELFF	TGTGCCAGCAGCTTACGCACTAGCGGGAACACCGGGGAGCTGTTTTTT
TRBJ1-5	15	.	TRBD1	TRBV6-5	CASSYRQGLNQPQHF	TGTGCCAGCAGTTACCGACAGGGCTTGAATCAGCCCCAGCATTTT